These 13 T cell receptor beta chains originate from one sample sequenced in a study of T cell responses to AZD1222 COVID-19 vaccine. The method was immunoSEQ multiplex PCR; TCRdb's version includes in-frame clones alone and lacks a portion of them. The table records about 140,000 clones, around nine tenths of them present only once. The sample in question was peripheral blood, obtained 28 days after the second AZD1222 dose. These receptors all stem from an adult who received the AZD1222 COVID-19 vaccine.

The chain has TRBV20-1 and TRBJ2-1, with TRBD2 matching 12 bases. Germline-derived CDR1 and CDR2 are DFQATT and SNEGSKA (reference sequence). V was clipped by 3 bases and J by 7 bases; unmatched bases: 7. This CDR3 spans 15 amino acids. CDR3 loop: CSASRLAGVKNEQFF. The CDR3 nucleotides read TGCAGTGCTAGTAGACTAGCGGGAGTTAAGAATGAGCAGTTCTTC.

This chain's CDR3 is CASSTGQAHNYGYTF. The DNA for the CDR3 is TGTGCCAGCAGCACGGGACAGGCGCATAACTATGGCTACACCTTC. The rearrangement joins TRBV7-2 to TRBJ1-2; 8 nucleotides align to TRBD1. CDR3 length: 15 residues. Losses at the gene ends were 5 bases for V and 1 base for J; bases not matched to a gene: 6. Germline CDR1 reads SGHTA; CDR2 reads FQGNSA. Using reference TRBV7-2 and TRBJ1-2 for the parts outside the CDR3, the full variable domain is GAGVSQSPSNKVTEKGKDVELRCDPISGHTALYWYRQSLGQGLEFLIYFQGNSAPDKSGLPSDRFSAERTGGSVSTLTIQRTQQEDSAVYLCASSTGQAHNYGYTFGSGTRLTVV.

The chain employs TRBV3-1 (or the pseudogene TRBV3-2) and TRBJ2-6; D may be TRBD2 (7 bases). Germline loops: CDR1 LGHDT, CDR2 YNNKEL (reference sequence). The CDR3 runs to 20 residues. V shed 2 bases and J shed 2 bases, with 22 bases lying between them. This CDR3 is CASSQIPGGLRGPGANVLTF. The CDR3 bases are TGTGCCAGCAGCCAAATCCCGGGGGGTCTCAGGGGACCTGGGGCCAACGTCCTGACTTTC.

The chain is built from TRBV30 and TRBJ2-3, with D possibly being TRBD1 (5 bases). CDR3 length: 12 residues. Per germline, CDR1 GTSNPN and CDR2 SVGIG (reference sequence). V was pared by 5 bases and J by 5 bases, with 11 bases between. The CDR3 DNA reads TGTGCCTGGGTGGGGCCTGGAGATACGCAGTATTTT. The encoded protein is CAWVGPGDTQYF.

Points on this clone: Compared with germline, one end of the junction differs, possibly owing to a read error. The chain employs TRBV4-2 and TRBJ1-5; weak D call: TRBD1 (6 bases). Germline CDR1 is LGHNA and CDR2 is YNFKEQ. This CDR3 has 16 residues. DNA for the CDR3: TGTGCCAGCAGCCAACATAAGGACAGTAGCCATCAGCCCCAGCATTTT. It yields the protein CASSQHKDSSHQPQHF.

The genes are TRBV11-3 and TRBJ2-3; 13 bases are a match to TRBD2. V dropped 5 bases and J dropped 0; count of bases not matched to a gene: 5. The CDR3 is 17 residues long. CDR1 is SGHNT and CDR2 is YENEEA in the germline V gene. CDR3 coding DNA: TGTGCCAGCAGCCCCGGGACTAGCGGGGTTAGCACAGATACGCAGTATTTT. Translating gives CASSPGTSGVSTDTQYF. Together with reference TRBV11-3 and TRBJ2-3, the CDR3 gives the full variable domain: EAGVVQSPRYKIIEKKQPVAFWCNPISGHNTLYWYLQNLGQGPELLIRYENEEAVDDSQLPKDRFSAERLKGVDSTLKIQPAELGDSAVYLCASSPGTSGVSTDTQYFGPGTRLTVL.

The CDR3 loop reads CATSRVSQPQHF. The CDR3, as DNA: TGTGCCACCAGCAGAGTCTCTCAGCCCCAGCATTTT. This rearrangement joins TRBV15 to TRBJ1-5; no firm D call. The CDR3 has 12 residues. Trimming cost V 1 base and J 6 bases, with 4 bases left between them. From germline, CDR1 is LNHNV and CDR2 YYDKDF (reference sequence).

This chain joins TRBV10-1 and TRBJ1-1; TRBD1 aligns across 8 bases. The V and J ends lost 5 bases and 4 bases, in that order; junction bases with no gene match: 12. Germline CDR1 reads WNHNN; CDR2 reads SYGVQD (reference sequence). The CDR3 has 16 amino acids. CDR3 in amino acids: CASSFDRGGGPTEAFF. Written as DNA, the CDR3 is TGCGCCAGCAGTTTTGACAGGGGAGGTGGTCCCACTGAAGCTTTCTTT.

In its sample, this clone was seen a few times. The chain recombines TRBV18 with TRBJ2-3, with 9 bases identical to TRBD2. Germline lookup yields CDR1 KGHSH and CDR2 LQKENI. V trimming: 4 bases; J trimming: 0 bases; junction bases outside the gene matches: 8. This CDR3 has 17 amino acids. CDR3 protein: CASSLLLTSGSTDTQYF. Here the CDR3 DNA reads TGTGCCAGCTCACTTCTCTTAACTAGCGGGAGCACAGATACGCAGTATTTT.

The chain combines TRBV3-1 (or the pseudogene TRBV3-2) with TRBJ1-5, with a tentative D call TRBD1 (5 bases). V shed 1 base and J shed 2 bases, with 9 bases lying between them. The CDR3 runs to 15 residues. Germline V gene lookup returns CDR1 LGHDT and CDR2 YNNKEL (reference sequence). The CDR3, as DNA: TGTGCCAGCAGCCAAGGTGTAGGGGGCAATCAGCCCCAGCATTTT. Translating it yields CASSQGVGGNQPQHF.

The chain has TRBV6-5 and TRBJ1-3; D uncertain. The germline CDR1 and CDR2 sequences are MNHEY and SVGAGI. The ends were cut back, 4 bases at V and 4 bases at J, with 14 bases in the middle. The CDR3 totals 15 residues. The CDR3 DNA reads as TGTGCCAGCAGTTTAACAAGACTTGGAGGAAACACCATATATTTT. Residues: CASSLTRLGGNTIYF.

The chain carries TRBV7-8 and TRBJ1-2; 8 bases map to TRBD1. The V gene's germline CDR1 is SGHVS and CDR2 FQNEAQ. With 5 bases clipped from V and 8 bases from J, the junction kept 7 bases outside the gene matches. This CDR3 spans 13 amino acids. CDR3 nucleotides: TGTGCCAGCAGCCCCACAGGGGGTCGAGGCTACACCTTC. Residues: CASSPTGGRGYTF.

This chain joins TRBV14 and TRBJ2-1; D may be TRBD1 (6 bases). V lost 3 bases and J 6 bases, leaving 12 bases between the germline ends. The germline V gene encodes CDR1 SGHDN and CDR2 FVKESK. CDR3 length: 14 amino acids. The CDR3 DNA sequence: TGTGCCAGCAGCCACCAGGGGAATGGCAATGAGCAGTTCTTC. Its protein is CASSHQGNGNEQFF.